This T cell receptor (beta chain) is drawn from a study of blood T cell repertoires in COVID-19. Assay: immunoSEQ multiplex PCR; the TCRdb copy retains only in-frame clones and omits some. The sample consists of 250,000 to 350,000 clones, approximately 91% of them appearing once. J gave up 6 bases and V 6 bases, and 5 bases lay outside the gene matches. The CDR3 is 15 amino acids. Germline V gene sequence: CDR1 MNHEY, CDR2 SMNVEV (reference sequence). This clone appeared once. This TCR was recovered from a woman aged 25 to 39 with COVID-19, enrolled during active disease. The sequenced material came from peripheral blood. V gene TRBV27 combines with J gene TRBJ2-1, with TRBD2 matching 13 bases. The CDR3 loop is CASSPGTSGINEQFF. CDR3 DNA sequence: TGTGCCAGCAGCCCCGGGACTAGCGGGATCAATGAGCAGTTCTTC.